The text below deals with one TCR beta chain. Its cognate antigen is unknown. The data derive from a study of T cell responses to AZD1222 COVID-19 vaccine. Findings of the study overall: With two AZD1222 doses given, Spike-specific TCR breadth and depth both rose. The donor cohort was predominantly white British with a female majority, and clonal diversity may have been underestimated.

This CDR3 has 13 amino acids. With 4 bases removed from V and 0 bases from J, the gap between germline ends came to 4 bases. CDR1 and CDR2 (germline): ENHRY, SYGVKD. The assay was immunoSEQ multiplex PCR, and TCRdb's table has in-frame clones only and misses some. The sample has more than 150,000 clones; 90% to 95% are singletons. J is TRBJ1-3 and V is TRBV10-3; D not certain. This sequence was found in an adult who received the AZD1222 COVID-19 vaccine. The sequencing here drew on peripheral blood, taken 28 days after the second AZD1222 dose. CDR3 in amino acids: CAISAVSGNTIYF. The CDR3 DNA is TGTGCCATCAGTGCAGTCTCTGGAAACACCATATATTTT.